These 24 T cell receptor beta chains originate from one sample sequenced in a study of blood T cell repertoires in COVID-19. Only in-frame clones appear in the TCRdb table, and some are missing; sequencing was by immunoSEQ multiplex PCR. The data contain about 210,000 clones, roughly 87% of them singletons. The sample was PBMCs or T cells enriched from blood (not recorded which). All receptors come from a man aged 25 to 40 in a cohort exposed to, infected with or recovered from COVID-19 (not recorded which).

This clone was counted a single time. V is TRBV28 and J is TRBJ1-2; weak D call: TRBD1 (6 bases). Trimming took 6 bases from V and 4 from J, leaving 12 bases between them. This CDR3 has 13 amino acids. Per the germline V gene, CDR1 is MDHEN and CDR2 is SYDVKM. This CDR3 is CASRSTGSYGYTF. The CDR3 DNA reads as TGTGCCAGCAGATCAACAGGGAGCTATGGCTACACCTTC.

The chain links TRBV27 to TRBJ1-2; no firm D call. This CDR3 has 13 amino acids. Germline CDR1 and CDR2: MNHEY and SMNVEV (reference sequence). Trimming cost V 6 bases and J 8 bases, with 16 bases left between them. The CDR3 DNA sequence: TGTGCCAGCAGCTGCTGTGGGGAGTGGGGCTACACCTTC. It translates to CASSCCGEWGYTF.

The rearrangement joins TRBV9 to TRBJ1-1, with 7 bases fitting TRBD1. The CDR3 is 17 residues long. CDR1 is SGDLS and CDR2 is YYNGEE in the germline V gene. V shed 0 bases, J shed 1 base, and the junction held 9 bases outside the gene matches. The CDR3: CASSVGGKGARNTEAFF. The DNA of the CDR3 is TGTGCCAGCAGCGTAGGGGGAAAGGGGGCAAGGAACACTGAAGCTTTCTTT.

The chain joins TRBV19 to TRBJ1-1, with 8 bases matching TRBD1. Trimming removed 4 bases from V and 4 bases from J; junction bases left unmatched: 11. The length of the CDR3 is 16 residues. Germline-derived CDR1 and CDR2 are LNHDA and SQIVND (reference sequence). CDR3 protein: CASSTRQGPRITEAFF. The CDR3, as DNA: TGTGCCAGTAGTACCCGACAGGGGCCTAGGATCACTGAAGCTTTCTTT.

The J gene is TRBJ2-7, the V gene TRBV20-1; possibly TRBD1 for D (6 bases). The CDR3 is made up of 11 amino acids. Trimming took off 6 bases at V and 5 bases at J, with 11 bases between the two ends. Looked up from germline, CDR1 is DFQATT and CDR2 is SNEGSKA (reference sequence). CDR3 coding DNA: TGCAGTGCCAAACAGGGCCACGAGCAGTACTTC. It is translated as CSAKQGHEQYF.

The CDR3 nucleotides read TGTGCCAGCAGCCTCGGGACAGCCCCGGACGTCGGGAGCTCCTACAATGAGCAGTTCTTC. It encodes CASSLGTAPDVGSSYNEQFF. V and J are TRBV7-4 and TRBJ2-1, with D maybe TRBD1 (7 bases). CDR1 is SGHVT and CDR2 is SQSDAQ in the germline V gene. The CDR3 runs 20 residues. The V gene lost 5 bases and the J gene lost 0 bases, with 26 bases spanning the gap.

V is TRBV15 and J is TRBJ2-1; the match to TRBD1 covers 7 bases. Trimming removed 0 bases from V and 16 bases from J; junction bases left unmatched: 9. The germline CDR1 and CDR2 sequences are LNHNV and YYDKDF (reference sequence). The CDR3 loop spans 13 amino acids. CDR3 region: CATSRDRQGKEFF. CDR3 nucleotides: TGTGCCACCAGCAGAGATAGACAGGGTAAGGAATTCTTC.

CDR3 amino acids: CASSQGGAGLGTNTEAFF. The CDR3 DNA follows: TGTGCCAGCAGCCAAGGCGGGGCAGGGTTAGGGACGAACACTGAAGCTTTCTTT. The V gene is TRBV14, the J gene TRBJ1-1, with D perhaps TRBD1 (5 bases). Trimming pared 1 base from V and 1 base from J, leaving 19 bases between. The germline V gene encodes CDR1 SGHDN and CDR2 FVKESK. There are 18 residues in the CDR3.

This clone appeared a single time. The chain is built from TRBV27 and TRBJ2-3; 10 bases agree with TRBD2. With 3 bases clipped from V and 2 bases from J, the junction kept 2 bases outside the gene matches. The CDR3 is made up of 15 amino acids. CDR1 and CDR2 (germline): MNHEY, SMNVEV (reference sequence). The CDR3 loop reads CASSFGLADTDTQYF. The CDR3 nucleotides are TGTGCCAGCAGTTTTGGACTAGCGGACACAGATACGCAGTATTTT.

The V gene is TRBV27, the J gene TRBJ2-7; D may be TRBD1 (6 bases). This CDR3 comprises 15 residues. Looked up from germline, CDR1 is MNHEY and CDR2 is SMNVEV (reference sequence). Trimming removed 6 bases from V and 0 bases from J, with 15 bases in between. CDR3 sequence reads: CASRASGTISYEQYF. The DNA of the CDR3 is TGTGCCAGCAGGGCGTCCGGGACAATCTCCTACGAGCAGTACTTC.

The chain recombines TRBV2 with TRBJ2-1, with TRBD2 matching 9 bases. This CDR3 contains 14 residues. Germline trimming cut 9 bases from V and 9 bases from J; bases unmatched to any gene: 12. The germline gives CDR1 SNHLY, CDR2 FYNNEI. The CDR3 DNA reads TGTGCCAGTCAACTAGCGGGTGTTCCGAGTGAGCAGTTCTTC. Protein: CASQLAGVPSEQFF. Together with reference TRBV2 and TRBJ2-1, the CDR3 gives the full variable domain: EPEVTQTPSHQVTQMGQEVILRCVPISNHLYFYWYRQILGQKVEFLVSFYNNEISEKSEIFDDQFSVERPDGSNFTLKIRSTKLEDSAMYFCASQLAGVPSEQFFGPGTRLTVL.

V usage is TRBV6-5 and J usage is TRBJ1-5; 7 bases are a match to TRBD1. Trimming cost V 0 bases and J 3 bases; bases outside gene matches: 2. In germline, CDR1 is MNHEY, CDR2 SVGAGI. The CDR3 totals 15 residues. DNA of the CDR3: TGTGCCAGCAGTTACTCGAGGGGGCCCAATCAGCCCCAGCATTTT. Protein sequence: CASSYSRGPNQPQHF.

Written as DNA, the CDR3 is TGTGCCAGCAGCGTAGGGGGTAGCGGGAGAGGTCATGAGCAGTTCTTC. Translating it yields CASSVGGSGRGHEQFF. The gene calls are TRBV9 and TRBJ2-1; 9 bases are shared with TRBD2. CDR1 is SGDLS and CDR2 is YYNGEE in the germline V gene. The length of the CDR3 is 16 residues. Trimming took 0 bases from V and 8 from J; bases not matched to a gene: 9.

This chain uses TRBV19 with TRBJ2-7, with 10 bases aligning to TRBD1. This CDR3 is built from 15 residues. Germline V gives CDR1 LNHDA, CDR2 SQIVND (reference sequence). J lost 3 bases, V lost 5 bases, and 7 bases had no gene match. This CDR3 reads CASSSRTGGIYEQYF. The CDR3 DNA sequence: TGTGCCAGTAGTTCACGGACAGGGGGGATCTACGAGCAGTACTTC.

The V call is TRBV21-1, the J call TRBJ2-7; whether TRBD1, the table's D call, matches the DNA was not checked. TRBV21-1 is deemed a pseudogene. This CDR3 is 13 amino acids long. CDR3 amino acids: CASSTWGHIEQYF. CDR3 sequence (DNA): TGTGCCAGCAGCACGTGGGGACACATCGAGCAGTACTTC.

The V call is TRBV7-8, the J call TRBJ1-2; the D gene is possibly TRBD1 (6 bases). The V end was cut by 3 bases, the J end by 4 bases, with 9 bases between. The V gene's germline CDR1 is SGHVS and CDR2 FQNEAQ. This CDR3 region has 13 residues. CDR3 DNA: TGTGCCAGCAGCTTTCAGGGGTCCTATGGCTACACCTTC. Its protein is CASSFQGSYGYTF.

This chain uses TRBV29-1 with TRBJ2-7; 8 bases map to TRBD1. In germline, CDR1 is SQVTM, CDR2 ANQGSEA. Germline trimming cut 1 base from V and 6 bases from J; bases unmatched to any gene: 5. The CDR3 loop spans 13 amino acids. CDR3 sequence (DNA): TGCAGCGTTGAAGGGACAGGGACCTCCGAGCAGTACTTC. Its protein product is CSVEGTGTSEQYF.

The CDR3, as DNA: TGTGCCAGCAGTGGTGTAAGGGGGATACGGGGCACAGATACGCAGTATTTT. This encodes CASSGVRGIRGTDTQYF. This chain uses TRBV25-1 with TRBJ2-3; weak D call: TRBD1 (6 bases). With 4 bases removed from V and 1 base from J, the gap between germline ends came to 18 bases. Germline lookup yields CDR1 MGHDK and CDR2 SYGVNS. There are 17 residues in the CDR3.

This clone was detected a few times. This chain joins TRBV5-4 and TRBJ1-6; TRBD1 matches at 8 bases. Germline V gene lookup returns CDR1 SGHNT and CDR2 YYREEE (reference sequence). V lost 0 bases to trimming and J lost 6 bases; unmatched junction nucleotides: 2. This CDR3 has 15 amino acids. In nucleotides, the CDR3 is TGTGCCAGCAGCTTGGCAGGGGGCGGTAATTCACCCCTCCACTTT. This translates into CASSLAGGGNSPLHF.

The V call is TRBV4-1, the J call TRBJ2-7; TRBD1 aligns across 9 bases. Germline V gives CDR1 MGHRA, CDR2 YSYEKL. The CDR3 length is 15 residues. J was trimmed by 3 bases and V by 1 base; bases with no gene match: 4. The CDR3 sequence is CASSQVGTGNYEQYF. CDR3 in DNA: TGCGCCAGCAGCCAAGTGGGGACAGGGAACTACGAGCAGTACTTC.

V and J are TRBV7-8 and TRBJ1-1; the D gene is possibly TRBD1 (5 bases). Germline loops: CDR1 SGHVS, CDR2 FQNEAQ. The CDR3 has 14 residues. The ends were cut back, 5 bases at V and 1 base at J, with 11 bases in the middle. The CDR3 sequence: CASSRAGGNTEAFF. Written as DNA, the CDR3 is TGTGCCAGCAGCCGAGCCGGGGGGAACACTGAAGCTTTCTTT. Filled out from reference TRBV7-8 and TRBJ1-1, the complete variable domain reads GAGVSQSPRYKVAKRGQDVALRCDPISGHVSLFWYQQALGQGPEFLTYFQNEAQLDKSGLPSDRFFAERPEGSVSTLKIQRTQQEDSAVYLCASSRAGGNTEAFFGQGTRLTVV.

This clone is a singleton in its sample. The chain uses TRBV7-9 and TRBJ1-5, with 10 bases that match TRBD1. V lost 5 bases to trimming and J lost 5 bases; unmatched junction nucleotides: 15. Looked up from germline, CDR1 is SEHNR and CDR2 is FQNEAQ (reference sequence). The length of the CDR3 is 18 residues. CDR3 in DNA: TGTGCCAGCAGCCACGTCCCGGGACAGGGGTCGGGATATCAGCCCCAGCATTTT. Protein sequence: CASSHVPGQGSGYQPQHF.

This clone showed up just a few times. The J gene is TRBJ2-1, the V gene TRBV4-1; TRBD2 agrees at 9 bases. The CDR3 runs 17 residues. CDR1 and CDR2 from the germline V gene are MGHRA and YSYEKL. The J segment lost 8 bases and the V segment lost 1 base, leaving 12 bases of the junction unmatched. In nucleotides, the CDR3 is TGCGCCAGCAGCCAAGCGTTAGCGGGAGTGGGTCTGGATGAGCAGTTCTTC. It translates to CASSQALAGVGLDEQFF.

The V gene is TRBV5-1, the J gene TRBJ2-1; 12 bases map to TRBD2. CDR1 is SGHRS, CDR2 YFSETQ, per germline. The junction had 7 bases not matched to a gene; V was cut back by 2 bases and J by 1 base. This CDR3 is 18 amino acids long. The CDR3 DNA reads TGCGCCAGCAGCTTACTAGCGGGAGGACAAAATTCCTACAATGAGCAGTTCTTC. Translation gives CASSLLAGGQNSYNEQFF.